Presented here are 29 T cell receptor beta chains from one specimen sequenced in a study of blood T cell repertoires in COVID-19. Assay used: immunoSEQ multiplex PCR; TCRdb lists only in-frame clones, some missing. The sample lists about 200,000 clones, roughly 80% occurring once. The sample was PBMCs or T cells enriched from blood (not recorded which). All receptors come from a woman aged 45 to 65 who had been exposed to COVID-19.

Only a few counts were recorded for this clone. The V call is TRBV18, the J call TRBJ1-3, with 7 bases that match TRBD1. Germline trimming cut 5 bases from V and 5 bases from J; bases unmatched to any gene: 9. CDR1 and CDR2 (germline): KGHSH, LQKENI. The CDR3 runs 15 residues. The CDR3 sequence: CASSEQSGGRNTIYF. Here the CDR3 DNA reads TGTGCCAGCTCAGAACAATCAGGGGGAAGAAACACCATATATTTT.

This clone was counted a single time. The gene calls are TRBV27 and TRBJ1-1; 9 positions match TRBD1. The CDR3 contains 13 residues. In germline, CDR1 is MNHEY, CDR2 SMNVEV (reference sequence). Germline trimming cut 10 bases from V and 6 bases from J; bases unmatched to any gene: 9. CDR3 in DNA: TGTGCCACGGGGACAGGGACCAACCCTGAAGCTTTCTTT. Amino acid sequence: CATGTGTNPEAFF.

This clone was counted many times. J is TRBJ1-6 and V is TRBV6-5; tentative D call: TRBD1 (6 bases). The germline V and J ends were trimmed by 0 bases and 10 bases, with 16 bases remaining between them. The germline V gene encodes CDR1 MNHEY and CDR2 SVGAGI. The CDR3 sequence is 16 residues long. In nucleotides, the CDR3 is TGTGCCAGCAGTTACTCGGGTTTGGGGGGGGCCTCACCCCTCCACTTT. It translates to CASSYSGLGGASPLHF.

CDR3 amino acids: CASSMGQGLVRNQPQHF. The DNA for the CDR3 is TGTGCCAGTAGTATGGGACAGGGGCTTGTACGGAATCAGCCCCAGCATTTT. The chain combines TRBV19 with TRBJ1-5, with 10 bases that match TRBD1. From germline, CDR1 is LNHDA and CDR2 SQIVND (reference sequence). The CDR3 is 17 amino acids. V dropped 3 bases and J dropped 4; count of bases not matched to a gene: 9. Variable domain in full (rest from reference TRBV19 and TRBJ1-5): DGGITQSPKYLFRKEGQNVTLSCEQNLNHDAMYWYRQDPGQGLRLIYYSQIVNDFQKGDIAEGYSVSREKKESFPLTVTSAQKNPTAFYLCASSMGQGLVRNQPQHFGDGTRLSIL.

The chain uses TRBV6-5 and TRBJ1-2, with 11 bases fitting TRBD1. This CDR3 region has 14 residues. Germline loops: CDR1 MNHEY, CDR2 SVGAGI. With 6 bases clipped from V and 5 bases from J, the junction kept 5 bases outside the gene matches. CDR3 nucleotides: TGTGCCAGCAGGAGGGACAGGGGGTATTATGGCTACACCTTC. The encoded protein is CASRRDRGYYGYTF.

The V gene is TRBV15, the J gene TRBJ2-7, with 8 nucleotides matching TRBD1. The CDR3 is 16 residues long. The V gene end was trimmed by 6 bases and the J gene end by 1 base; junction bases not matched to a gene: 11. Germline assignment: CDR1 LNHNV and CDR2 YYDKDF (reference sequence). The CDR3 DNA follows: TGTGCCACCAGTGACAGGGGACGCGCCGGGTCCTACGAGCAGTACTTC. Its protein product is CATSDRGRAGSYEQYF.

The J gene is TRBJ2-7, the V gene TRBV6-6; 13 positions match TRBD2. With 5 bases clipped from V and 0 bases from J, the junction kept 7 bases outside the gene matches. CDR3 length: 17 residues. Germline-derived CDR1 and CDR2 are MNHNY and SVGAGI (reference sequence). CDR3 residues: CASSPRLAGGPSYEQYF. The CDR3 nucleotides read TGTGCCAGCAGTCCTCGACTAGCGGGGGGACCCTCCTACGAGCAGTACTTC.

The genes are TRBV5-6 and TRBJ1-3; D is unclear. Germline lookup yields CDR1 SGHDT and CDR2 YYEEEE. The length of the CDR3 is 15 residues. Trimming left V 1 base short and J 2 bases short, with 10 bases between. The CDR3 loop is CASSLWGVAGNTIYF. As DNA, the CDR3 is TGTGCCAGCAGCTTGTGGGGAGTCGCTGGAAACACCATATATTTT.

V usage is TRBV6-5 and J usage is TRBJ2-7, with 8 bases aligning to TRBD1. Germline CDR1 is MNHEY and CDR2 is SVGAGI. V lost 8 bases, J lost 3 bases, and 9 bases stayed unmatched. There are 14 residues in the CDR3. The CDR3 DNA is TGTGCCAGCCTGACAGGGGAACGGGTCTACGAGCAGTACTTC. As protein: CASLTGERVYEQYF.

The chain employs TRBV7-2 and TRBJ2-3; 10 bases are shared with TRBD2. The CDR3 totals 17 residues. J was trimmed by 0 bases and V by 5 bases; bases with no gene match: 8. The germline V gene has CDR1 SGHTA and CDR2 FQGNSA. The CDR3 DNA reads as TGTGCCAGCAGCACGAGCGGGGGGGTTCTTAGCACAGATACGCAGTATTTT. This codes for CASSTSGGVLSTDTQYF.

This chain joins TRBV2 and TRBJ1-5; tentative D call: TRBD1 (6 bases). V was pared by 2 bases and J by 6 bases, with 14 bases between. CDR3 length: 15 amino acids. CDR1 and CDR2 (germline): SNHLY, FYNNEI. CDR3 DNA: TGTGCCAGCAGTGAAATTGTGGGGGCTAGTCAGCCCCAGCATTTT. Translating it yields CASSEIVGASQPQHF.

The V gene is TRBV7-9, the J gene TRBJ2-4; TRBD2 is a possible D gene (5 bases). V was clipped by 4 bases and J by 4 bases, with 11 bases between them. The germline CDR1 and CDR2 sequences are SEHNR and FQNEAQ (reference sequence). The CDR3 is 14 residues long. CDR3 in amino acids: CASSSGWEKNIQYF. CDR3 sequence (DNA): TGTGCCAGCAGCTCGGGATGGGAGAAAAACATTCAGTACTTC.

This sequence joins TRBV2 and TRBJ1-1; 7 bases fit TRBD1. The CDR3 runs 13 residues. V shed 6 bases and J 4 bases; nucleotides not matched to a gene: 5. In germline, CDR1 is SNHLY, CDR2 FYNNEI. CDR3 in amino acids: CASRETGTTEAFF. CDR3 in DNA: TGTGCCAGCAGGGAGACAGGGACCACTGAAGCTTTCTTT.

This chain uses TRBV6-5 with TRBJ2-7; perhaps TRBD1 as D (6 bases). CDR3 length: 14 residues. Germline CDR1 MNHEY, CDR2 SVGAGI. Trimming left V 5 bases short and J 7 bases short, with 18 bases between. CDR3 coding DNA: TGTGCCAGCAGTATATCAAGACAGGCTAGGGAGCAGTACTTC. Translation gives CASSISRQAREQYF.

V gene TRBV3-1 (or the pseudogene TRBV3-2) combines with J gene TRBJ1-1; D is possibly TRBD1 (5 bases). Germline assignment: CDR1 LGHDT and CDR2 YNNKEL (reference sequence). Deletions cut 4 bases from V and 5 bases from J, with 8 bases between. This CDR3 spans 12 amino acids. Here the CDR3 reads CASSLYRTEAFF. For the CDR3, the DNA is TGTGCCAGCAGCCTATACAGGACTGAAGCTTTCTTT.

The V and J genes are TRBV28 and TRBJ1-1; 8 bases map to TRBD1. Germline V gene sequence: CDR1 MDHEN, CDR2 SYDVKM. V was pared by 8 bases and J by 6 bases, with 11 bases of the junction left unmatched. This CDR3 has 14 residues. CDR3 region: CASPRAGGAPEAFF. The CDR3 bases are TGTGCCAGCCCAAGGGCAGGGGGCGCACCTGAAGCTTTCTTT.

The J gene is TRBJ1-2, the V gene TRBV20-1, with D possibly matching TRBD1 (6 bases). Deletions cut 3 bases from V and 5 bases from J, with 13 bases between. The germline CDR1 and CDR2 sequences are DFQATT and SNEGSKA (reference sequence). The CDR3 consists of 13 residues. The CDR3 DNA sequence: TGCAGTGCTAGTCGACAGGCCCCATATGGCTACACCTTC. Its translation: CSASRQAPYGYTF.

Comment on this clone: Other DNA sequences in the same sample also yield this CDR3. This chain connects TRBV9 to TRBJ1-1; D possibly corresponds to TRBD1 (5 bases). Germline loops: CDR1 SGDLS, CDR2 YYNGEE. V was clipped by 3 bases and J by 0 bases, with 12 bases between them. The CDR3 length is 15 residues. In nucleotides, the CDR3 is TGTGCCAGCAGCGCGGGGGGACGGATGAACACTGAAGCTTTCTTT. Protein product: CASSAGGRMNTEAFF.

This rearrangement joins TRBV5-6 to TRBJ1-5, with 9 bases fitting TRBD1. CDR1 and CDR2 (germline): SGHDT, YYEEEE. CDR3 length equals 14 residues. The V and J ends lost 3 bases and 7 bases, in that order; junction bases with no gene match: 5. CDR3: CASSWGQGGQPQHF. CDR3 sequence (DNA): TGTGCCAGCAGCTGGGGACAGGGAGGGCAGCCCCAGCATTTT.

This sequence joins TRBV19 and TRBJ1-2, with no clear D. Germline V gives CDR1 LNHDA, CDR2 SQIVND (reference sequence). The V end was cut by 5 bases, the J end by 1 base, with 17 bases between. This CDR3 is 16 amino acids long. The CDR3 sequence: CASSRERFDGNYGYTF. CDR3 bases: TGTGCCAGTAGTCGGGAGCGGTTCGACGGTAACTATGGCTACACCTTC. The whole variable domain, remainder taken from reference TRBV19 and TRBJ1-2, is DGGITQSPKYLFRKEGQNVTLSCEQNLNHDAMYWYRQDPGQGLRLIYYSQIVNDFQKGDIAEGYSVSREKKESFPLTVTSAQKNPTAFYLCASSRERFDGNYGYTFGSGTRLTVV.

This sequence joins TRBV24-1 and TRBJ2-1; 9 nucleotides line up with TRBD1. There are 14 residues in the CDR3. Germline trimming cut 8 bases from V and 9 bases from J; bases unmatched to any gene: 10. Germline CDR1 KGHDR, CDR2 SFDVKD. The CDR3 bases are TGTGCCACCACCGCGGGACAGGGTGTGGGTGAGCAGTTCTTC. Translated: CATTAGQGVGEQFF.

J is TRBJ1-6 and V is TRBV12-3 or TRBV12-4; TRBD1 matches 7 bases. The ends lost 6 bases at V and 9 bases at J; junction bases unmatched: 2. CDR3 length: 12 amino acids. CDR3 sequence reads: CASSRGSSPLHF. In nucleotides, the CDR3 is TGTGCCAGCAGCAGGGGGAGTTCACCCCTCCACTTT.

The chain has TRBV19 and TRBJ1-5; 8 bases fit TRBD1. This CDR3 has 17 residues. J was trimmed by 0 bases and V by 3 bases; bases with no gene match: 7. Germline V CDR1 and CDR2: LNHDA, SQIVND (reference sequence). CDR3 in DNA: TGTGCCAGTAGTATTAGGGCCACAGGGGGTAGCAATCAGCCCCAGCATTTT. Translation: CASSIRATGGSNQPQHF.

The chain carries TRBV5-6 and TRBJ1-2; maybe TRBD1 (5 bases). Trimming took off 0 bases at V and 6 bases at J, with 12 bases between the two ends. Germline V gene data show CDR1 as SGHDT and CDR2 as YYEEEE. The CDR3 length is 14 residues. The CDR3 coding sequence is TGTGCCAGCAGCTTGGCAGCCAGGGCTCATGGCTACACCTTC. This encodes CASSLAARAHGYTF.

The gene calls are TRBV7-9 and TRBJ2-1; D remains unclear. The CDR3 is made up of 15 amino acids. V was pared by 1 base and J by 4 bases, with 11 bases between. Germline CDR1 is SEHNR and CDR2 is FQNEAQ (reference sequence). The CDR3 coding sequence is TGTGCCAGCAGCTTAGTTCCTAGTCTTTACAATGAGCAGTTCTTC. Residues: CASSLVPSLYNEQFF. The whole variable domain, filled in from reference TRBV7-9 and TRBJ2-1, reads DTGVSQNPRHKITKRGQNVTFRCDPISEHNRLYWYRQTLGQGPEFLTYFQNEAQLEKSRLLSDRFSAERPKGSFSTLEIQRTEQGDSAMYLCASSLVPSLYNEQFFGPGTRLTVL.

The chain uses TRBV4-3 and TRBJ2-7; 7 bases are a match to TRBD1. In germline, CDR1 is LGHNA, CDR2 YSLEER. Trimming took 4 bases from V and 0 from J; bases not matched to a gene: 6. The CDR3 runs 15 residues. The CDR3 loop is CASSPVGDSSYEQYF. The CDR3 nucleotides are TGCGCCAGCAGCCCAGTGGGGGACAGCTCCTACGAGCAGTACTTC.

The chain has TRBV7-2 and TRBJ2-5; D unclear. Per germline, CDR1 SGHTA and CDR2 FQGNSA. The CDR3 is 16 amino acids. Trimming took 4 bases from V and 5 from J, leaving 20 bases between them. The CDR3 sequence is CASSSARLLAGETQYF. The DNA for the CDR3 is TGTGCCAGCAGCTCGGCCCGTCTGTTAGCCGGGGAGACCCAGTACTTC.

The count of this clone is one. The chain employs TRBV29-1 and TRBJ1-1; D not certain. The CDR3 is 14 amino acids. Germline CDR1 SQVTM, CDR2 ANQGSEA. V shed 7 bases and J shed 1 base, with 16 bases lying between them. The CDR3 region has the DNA TGCAGCGGCCAGGAGGGTCCAGGGAACACTGAAGCTTTCTTT. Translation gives CSGQEGPGNTEAFF. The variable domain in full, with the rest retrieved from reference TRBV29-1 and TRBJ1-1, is SAVISQKPSRDICQRGTSLTIQCQVDSQVTMMFWYRQQPGQSLTLIATANQGSEATYESGFVIDKFPISRPNLTFSTLTVSNMSPEDSSIYLCSGQEGPGNTEAFFGQGTRLTVV.

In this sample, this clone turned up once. The CDR3 loop reads CASSPRTGITYEQYF. Here the CDR3 DNA reads TGTGCCAGCAGCCCCCGGACAGGGATCACCTACGAGCAGTACTTC. J is TRBJ2-7 and V is TRBV27; TRBD1 agrees at 8 bases. The CDR3 sequence is 15 residues long. The V gene's germline CDR1 is MNHEY and CDR2 SMNVEV (reference sequence). Trimming at V came to 6 bases and at J to 2 bases, leaving 9 bases not matched to a gene.